The sequence of this TCR beta chain was determined in a study of siplizumab effects on memory and regulatory T cells. This clone was found a few times. What it binds is not known. The ends were cut back, 6 bases at V and 4 bases at J, with 9 bases in the middle. The CDR3 spans 13 residues. The germline V gene encodes CDR1 SNHLY and CDR2 FYNNEI. Notes on the study in general: Siplizumab significantly reduced alloreactive sequences traceable to unstimulated CD4+ memory cells. The suppressive capacity of proliferating Tregs from siplizumab cultures remained unconfirmed.

Assays were performed on 80,000 to 100,000 TCR templates per sample. Using immunoSEQ multiplex PCR, the repertoire was profiled, and TCRdb retains in-frame clones only, with some absent. In the table there are around 100,000 clones, approximately 90% of which are singletons. Input material: CD4+ T cells sorted from blood. The chain combines TRBV2 with TRBJ2-2; D gene ambiguous. This TCR was sampled from a human donor in good health. The CDR3 here is CASRGSRTGELFF. CDR3 nucleotide sequence: TGTGCCAGCAGAGGGTCACGCACCGGGGAGCTGTTTTTT.